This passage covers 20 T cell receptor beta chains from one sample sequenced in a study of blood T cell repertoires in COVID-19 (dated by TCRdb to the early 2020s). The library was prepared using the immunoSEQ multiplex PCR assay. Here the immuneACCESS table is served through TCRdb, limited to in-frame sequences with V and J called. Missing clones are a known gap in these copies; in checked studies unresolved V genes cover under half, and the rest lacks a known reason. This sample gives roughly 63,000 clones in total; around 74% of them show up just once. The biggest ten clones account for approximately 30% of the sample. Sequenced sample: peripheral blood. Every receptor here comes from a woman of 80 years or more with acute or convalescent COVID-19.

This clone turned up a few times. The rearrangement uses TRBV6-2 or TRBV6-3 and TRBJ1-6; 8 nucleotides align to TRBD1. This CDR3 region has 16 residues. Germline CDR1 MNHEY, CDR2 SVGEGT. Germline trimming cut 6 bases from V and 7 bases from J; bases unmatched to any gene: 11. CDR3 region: CASSVGQGWKNSPLHF. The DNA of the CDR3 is TGTGCCAGCAGCGTCGGACAGGGCTGGAAAAATTCACCCCTCCACTTT.

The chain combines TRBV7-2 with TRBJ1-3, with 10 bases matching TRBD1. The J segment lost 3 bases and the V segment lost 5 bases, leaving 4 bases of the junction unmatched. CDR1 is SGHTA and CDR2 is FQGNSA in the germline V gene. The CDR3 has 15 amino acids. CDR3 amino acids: CASSTGTGDGNTIYF. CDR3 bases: TGTGCCAGCAGCACCGGGACAGGGGATGGAAACACCATATATTTT.

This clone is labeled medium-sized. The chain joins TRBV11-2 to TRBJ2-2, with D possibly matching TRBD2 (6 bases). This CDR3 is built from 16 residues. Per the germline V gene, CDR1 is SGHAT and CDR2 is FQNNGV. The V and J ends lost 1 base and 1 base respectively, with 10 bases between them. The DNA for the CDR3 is TGTGCCAGCAGCTTAGTTGCGCGGGGGAACACCGGGGAGCTGTTTTTT. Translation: CASSLVARGNTGELFF. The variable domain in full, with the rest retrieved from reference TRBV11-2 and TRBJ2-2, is EAGVAQSPRYKIIEKRQSVAFWCNPISGHATLYWYQQILGQGPKLLIQFQNNGVVDDSQLPKDRFSAERLKGVDSTLKIQPAKLEDSAVYLCASSLVARGNTGELFFGEGSRLTVL.

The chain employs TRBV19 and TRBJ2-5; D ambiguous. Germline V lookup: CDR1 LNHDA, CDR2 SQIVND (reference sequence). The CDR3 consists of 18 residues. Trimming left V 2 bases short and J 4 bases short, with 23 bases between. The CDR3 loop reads CASSISPLLRVAAETQYF. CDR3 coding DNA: TGTGCCAGTAGTATAAGCCCCCTCCTCAGAGTGGCGGCAGAGACCCAGTACTTC.

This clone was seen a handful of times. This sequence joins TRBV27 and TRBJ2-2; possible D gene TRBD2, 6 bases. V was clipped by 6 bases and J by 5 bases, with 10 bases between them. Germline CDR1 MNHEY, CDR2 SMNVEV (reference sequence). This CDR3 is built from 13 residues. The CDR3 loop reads CASSRRGTGELFF. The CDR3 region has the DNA TGTGCCAGCAGCCGACGGGGGACCGGGGAGCTGTTTTTT.

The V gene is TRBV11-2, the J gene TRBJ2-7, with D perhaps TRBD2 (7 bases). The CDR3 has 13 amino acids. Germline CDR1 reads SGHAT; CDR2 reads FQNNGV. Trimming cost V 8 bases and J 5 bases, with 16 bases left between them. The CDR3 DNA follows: TGTGCCAGCCATATCCGGGGGGCCCACGAGCAGTACTTC. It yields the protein CASHIRGAHEQYF. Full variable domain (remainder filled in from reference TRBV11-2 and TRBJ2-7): EAGVAQSPRYKIIEKRQSVAFWCNPISGHATLYWYQQILGQGPKLLIQFQNNGVVDDSQLPKDRFSAERLKGVDSTLKIQPAKLEDSAVYLCASHIRGAHEQYFGPGTRLTVT.

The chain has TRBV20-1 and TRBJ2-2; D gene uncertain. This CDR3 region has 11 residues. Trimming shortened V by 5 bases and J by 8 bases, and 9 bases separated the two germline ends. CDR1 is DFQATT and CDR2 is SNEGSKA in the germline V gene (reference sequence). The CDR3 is CSAARKGELFF. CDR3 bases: TGCAGTGCTGCGAGGAAGGGGGAGCTGTTTTTT.

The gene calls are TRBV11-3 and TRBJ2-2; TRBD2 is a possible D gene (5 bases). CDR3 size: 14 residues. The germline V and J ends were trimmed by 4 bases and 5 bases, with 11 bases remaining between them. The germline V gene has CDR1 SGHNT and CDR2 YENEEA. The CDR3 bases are TGTGCCAGCAGCTCCCGGAGCGGTACCGGGGAGCTGTTTTTT. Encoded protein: CASSSRSGTGELFF. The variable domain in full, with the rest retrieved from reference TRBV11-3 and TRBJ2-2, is EAGVVQSPRYKIIEKKQPVAFWCNPISGHNTLYWYLQNLGQGPELLIRYENEEAVDDSQLPKDRFSAERLKGVDSTLKIQPAELGDSAVYLCASSSRSGTGELFFGEGSRLTVL.

For the CDR3, the DNA is TGTGCCAGCTCAACAAATCCGGGGTCAGAATACGAGCAGTACTTC. Translation gives CASSTNPGSEYEQYF. The chain links TRBV18 to TRBJ2-7; tentative D call: TRBD2 (5 bases). Trimming cost V 5 bases and J 4 bases, with 18 bases left between them. Germline values: CDR1 KGHSH, CDR2 LQKENI. The CDR3 length is 15 residues.

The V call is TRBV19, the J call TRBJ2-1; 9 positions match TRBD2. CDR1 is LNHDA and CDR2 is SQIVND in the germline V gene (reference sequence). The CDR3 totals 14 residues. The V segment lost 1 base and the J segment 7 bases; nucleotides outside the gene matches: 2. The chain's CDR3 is CASSIAGLANEQFF. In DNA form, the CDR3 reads TGTGCCAGTAGTATAGCGGGACTAGCTAATGAGCAGTTCTTC.

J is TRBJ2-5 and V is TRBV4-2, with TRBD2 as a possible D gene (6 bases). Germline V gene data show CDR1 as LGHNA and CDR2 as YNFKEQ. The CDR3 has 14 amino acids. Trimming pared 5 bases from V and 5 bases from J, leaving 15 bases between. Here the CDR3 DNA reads TGTGCCAGCAGCAAGACGGAGGGCACCGAGACCCAGTACTTC. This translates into CASSKTEGTETQYF.

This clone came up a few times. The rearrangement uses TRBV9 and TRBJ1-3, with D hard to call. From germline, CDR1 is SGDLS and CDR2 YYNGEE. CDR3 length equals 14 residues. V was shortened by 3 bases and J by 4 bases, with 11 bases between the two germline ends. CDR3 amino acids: CASSEDPGGNTIYF. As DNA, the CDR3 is TGTGCCAGCAGCGAGGATCCGGGAGGAAACACCATATATTTT.

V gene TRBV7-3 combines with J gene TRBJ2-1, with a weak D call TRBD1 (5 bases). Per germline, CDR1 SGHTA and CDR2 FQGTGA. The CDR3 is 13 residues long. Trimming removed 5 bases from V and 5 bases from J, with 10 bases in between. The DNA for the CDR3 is TGTGCCAGCAGCCCGCAGGGAAACAATGAGCAGTTCTTC. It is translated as CASSPQGNNEQFF.

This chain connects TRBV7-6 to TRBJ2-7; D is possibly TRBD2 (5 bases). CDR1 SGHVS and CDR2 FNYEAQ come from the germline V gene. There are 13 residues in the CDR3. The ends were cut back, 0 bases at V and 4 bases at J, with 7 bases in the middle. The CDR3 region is CASSLADYYEQYF. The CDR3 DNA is TGTGCCAGCAGCTTAGCTGACTATTACGAGCAGTACTTC.

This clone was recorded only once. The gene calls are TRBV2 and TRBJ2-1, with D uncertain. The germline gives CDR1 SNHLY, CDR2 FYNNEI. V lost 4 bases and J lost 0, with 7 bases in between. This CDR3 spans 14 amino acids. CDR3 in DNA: TGTGCCAGCAGTGTCACGAGCTCCTACAATGAGCAGTTCTTC. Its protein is CASSVTSSYNEQFF.

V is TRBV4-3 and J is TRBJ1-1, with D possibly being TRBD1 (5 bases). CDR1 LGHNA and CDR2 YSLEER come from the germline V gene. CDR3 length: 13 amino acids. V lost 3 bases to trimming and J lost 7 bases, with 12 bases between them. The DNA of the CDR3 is TGCGCCAGCAGCCAGCAGGGAACAGGTGAAGCTTTCTTT. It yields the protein CASSQQGTGEAFF.

CDR3 sequence (DNA): TGTGCCAGCAGCTTAAACAGGGCAGGGGGCTACACCTTC. It codes for CASSLNRAGGYTF. The chain employs TRBV7-2 and TRBJ1-2; D may be TRBD1 (6 bases). The CDR3 length is 13 residues. Trimming removed 2 bases at V and 8 bases at J, with 12 bases between. The germline V gene has CDR1 SGHTA and CDR2 FQGNSA.

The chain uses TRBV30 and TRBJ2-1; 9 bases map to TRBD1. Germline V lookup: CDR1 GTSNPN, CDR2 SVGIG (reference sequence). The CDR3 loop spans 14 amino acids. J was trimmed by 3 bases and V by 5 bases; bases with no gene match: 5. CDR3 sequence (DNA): TGTGCCTGGGGGACGGGACAGGGCTACAATGAGCAGTTCTTC. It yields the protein CAWGTGQGYNEQFF.

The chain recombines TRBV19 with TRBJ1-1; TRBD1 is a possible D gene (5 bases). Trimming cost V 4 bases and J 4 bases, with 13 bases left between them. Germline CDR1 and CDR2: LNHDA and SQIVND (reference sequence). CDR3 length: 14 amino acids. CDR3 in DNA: TGTGCCAGTAGTAACAAGGGGCGAGGCACTGAAGCTTTCTTT. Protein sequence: CASSNKGRGTEAFF.

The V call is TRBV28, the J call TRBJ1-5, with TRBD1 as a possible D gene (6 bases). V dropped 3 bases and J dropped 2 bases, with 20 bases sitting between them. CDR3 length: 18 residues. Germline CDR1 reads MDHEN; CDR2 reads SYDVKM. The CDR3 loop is CASSFPPVTGPRNQPQHF. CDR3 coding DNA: TGTGCCAGCAGTTTCCCCCCGGTGACAGGACCGCGCAATCAGCCCCAGCATTTT. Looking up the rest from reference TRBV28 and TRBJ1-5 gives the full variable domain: DVKVTQSSRYLVKRTGEKVFLECVQDMDHENMFWYRQDPGLGLRLIYFSYDVKMKEKGDIPEGYSVSREKKERFSLILESASTNQTSMYLCASSFPPVTGPRNQPQHFGDGTRLSIL.